One and the same sample provided the 15 T cell receptor beta chains below, sequenced in a study of blood T cell repertoires in COVID-19. TCRdb's copy holds only in-frame clones and misses some; the assay was immunoSEQ multiplex PCR. The profile shows under 150,000 clones, 80% to 90% of them singletons. Sequences were obtained from peripheral blood. The receptors originated from a woman aged 55 to 70 with active COVID-19.

The chain carries TRBV28 and TRBJ2-7; D might be TRBD1 (5 bases). Germline assignment: CDR1 MDHEN and CDR2 SYDVKM. Trimming took 7 bases from V and 3 from J, leaving 19 bases between them. The CDR3 extends over 15 amino acids. CDR3 region: CASTPSGPRDYEQYF. Here the CDR3 DNA reads TGTGCCAGCACTCCTTCTGGGCCCAGGGACTACGAGCAGTACTTC. Full variable domain (missing parts from reference TRBV28 and TRBJ2-7): DVKVTQSSRYLVKRTGEKVFLECVQDMDHENMFWYRQDPGLGLRLIYFSYDVKMKEKGDIPEGYSVSREKKERFSLILESASTNQTSMYLCASTPSGPRDYEQYFGPGTRLTVT.

This rearrangement joins TRBV5-6 to TRBJ2-5, with 12 bases that match TRBD2. Germline CDR1 SGHDT, CDR2 YYEEEE. CDR3 length equals 18 residues. J lost 1 base, V lost 6 bases, and 13 bases had no gene match. The CDR3, as DNA: TGTGCCAGCAACGGATTAGGACTAGCGGGAACCCCCCAAGAGACCCAGTACTTC. Translation gives CASNGLGLAGTPQETQYF.

This rearrangement joins TRBV5-1 to TRBJ2-3, with 7 bases aligning to TRBD1. Germline CDR1 SGHRS, CDR2 YFSETQ. V shed 5 bases and J 4 bases; nucleotides not matched to a gene: 16. The CDR3 contains 17 residues. The DNA of the CDR3 is TGCGCCAGCAGTCCCGCTCACTTAGGGGGCTTGTCAGATACGCAGTATTTT. It specifies CASSPAHLGGLSDTQYF.

The chain has TRBV11-2 and TRBJ2-3, with 11 bases fitting TRBD2. V lost 6 bases to trimming and J lost 4 bases; unmatched junction nucleotides: 6. CDR1 is SGHAT, CDR2 FQNNGV, per germline. The CDR3 is 15 residues long. Written as DNA, the CDR3 is TGTGCCAGCAGATTTAGCGGGAGGGGGGCAGATACGCAGTATTTT. Protein sequence: CASRFSGRGADTQYF.

The rearrangement joins TRBV5-1 to TRBJ1-2, with 7 bases that match TRBD1. Looked up from germline, CDR1 is SGHRS and CDR2 is YFSETQ. CDR3 length equals 19 residues. Germline trimming cut 1 base from V and 5 bases from J; bases unmatched to any gene: 20. The CDR3 sequence is CASSLRLPTGTLGAYGYTF. CDR3 bases: TGCGCCAGCAGCTTGAGACTCCCGACAGGGACCTTGGGAGCTTATGGCTACACCTTC. The full variable domain, rest sourced from reference TRBV5-1 and TRBJ1-2, is KAGVTQTPRYLIKTRGQQVTLSCSPISGHRSVSWYQQTPGQGLQFLFEYFSETQRNKGNFPGRFSGRQFSNSRSEMNVSTLELGDSALYLCASSLRLPTGTLGAYGYTFGSGTRLTVV.

CDR3 DNA sequence: TGTGCCAGCAGCCCAGGGGGCTTCTATGGCTACACCTTC. Translated: CASSPGGFYGYTF. V gene TRBV2 combines with J gene TRBJ1-2; TRBD1 matches at 8 bases. The CDR3 sequence is 13 residues long. The V segment lost 6 bases and the J segment 4 bases; nucleotides outside the gene matches: 4. Germline assignment: CDR1 SNHLY and CDR2 FYNNEI.

The chain couples TRBV29-1 to TRBJ1-2; unclear D gene. Trimming removed 5 bases from V and 14 bases from J, with 18 bases in between. The germline V gene has CDR1 SQVTM and CDR2 ANQGSEA. The CDR3 runs to 11 residues. The CDR3 protein is CSVPLPPPGTF. In DNA, the CDR3 is TGCAGCGTTCCCCTACCCCCTCCGGGGACCTTC.

This rearrangement joins TRBV7-2 to TRBJ2-3; 8 bases are a match to TRBD2. CDR3 length equals 16 residues. Losses at the gene ends were 5 bases for V and 5 bases for J; bases not matched to a gene: 12. Germline lookup yields CDR1 SGHTA and CDR2 FQGNSA. CDR3 sequence: CASSGRRSGGGDTQYF. The DNA of the CDR3 is TGTGCCAGCAGCGGCCGGCGCAGCGGGGGTGGAGATACGCAGTATTTT.

The chain recombines TRBV9 with TRBJ2-2, with D unclear. Germline values: CDR1 SGDLS, CDR2 YYNGEE. The CDR3 totals 13 residues. Trimming removed 4 bases from V and 3 bases from J, with 7 bases in between. CDR3 loop: CASSSSHTGELFF. The CDR3, as DNA: TGTGCCAGCAGCAGTAGCCACACCGGGGAGCTGTTTTTT.

The rearrangement links TRBV28 to TRBJ2-3, with D perhaps TRBD1 (6 bases). The CDR3 loop spans 17 amino acids. V gave up 3 bases and J gave up 4 bases, with 20 bases separating them. Looked up from germline, CDR1 is MDHEN and CDR2 is SYDVKM. CDR3 sequence (DNA): TGTGCCAGCAGTTTTGTTTGGGGGCGCGGTTCCGCAGATACGCAGTATTTT. Its translation is CASSFVWGRGSADTQYF.

The chain uses TRBV6-2 or TRBV6-3 and TRBJ1-3; 8 bases are shared with TRBD1. Germline CDR1 is MNHEY and CDR2 is SVGEGT. The CDR3 has 14 residues. V was clipped by 5 bases and J by 4 bases; unmatched bases: 4. CDR3: CASSPGTGGNTIYF. CDR3 in DNA: TGTGCCAGCAGTCCCGGGACAGGAGGAAACACCATATATTTT.

The chain employs TRBV19 and TRBJ1-1; the D is unclear. Trimming pared 7 bases from V and 0 bases from J, leaving 9 bases between. The CDR3 covers 13 residues. Looked up from germline, CDR1 is LNHDA and CDR2 is SQIVND (reference sequence). CDR3 in amino acids: CASTELMNTEAFF. Written as DNA, the CDR3 is TGTGCCAGTACTGAGTTGATGAACACTGAAGCTTTCTTT.

CDR3 amino acids: CASSVEPGAMNTEAFF. As DNA, the CDR3 is TGTGCCAGCAGCGTAGAACCTGGGGCTATGAACACTGAAGCTTTCTTT. The chain uses TRBV9 and TRBJ1-1; D may be TRBD1 (5 bases). The CDR3 runs 16 residues. V dropped 0 bases and J dropped 0 bases, with 12 bases sitting between them. Germline V lookup: CDR1 SGDLS, CDR2 YYNGEE.

This chain joins TRBV5-8 and TRBJ1-5, with TRBD1 identical over 9 bases. Germline V gene sequence: CDR1 SGHTS, CDR2 YDEGEE. The CDR3 extends over 15 amino acids. J gave up 5 bases and V 6 bases, and 9 bases lay outside the gene matches. CDR3 coding DNA: TGTGCCAGCAAGGAAAGTGGGGACAGGGATCAGCCCCAGCATTTT. This sequence encodes CASKESGDRDQPQHF.

This clone was counted once. The rearrangement links TRBV6-4 to TRBJ2-1; D gene ambiguous. CDR1 is MRHNA and CDR2 is SNTAGT in the germline V gene. The CDR3 totals 15 residues. V lost 2 bases and J lost 5, with 13 bases in between. CDR3: CASSDDRLPNNEQFF. In nucleotides, the CDR3 is TGTGCCAGCAGTGACGACCGACTCCCTAACAATGAGCAGTTCTTC.